A single sample is the source of the 17 T cell receptor beta chains below, sequenced in a study of tumour-infiltrating T cells in Burkitt lymphoma. Sequenced by immunoSEQ multiplex PCR; TCRdb stores in-frame clones only, minus some. The data show under 1,500 clones, approximately 11% seen once. Input material: tumor tissue. All receptors come from a human donor with Burkitt lymphoma.

The chain uses TRBV7-9 and TRBJ1-1; a weak D match, TRBD1 (6 bases). The length of the CDR3 is 12 residues. V was trimmed by 6 bases and J by 2 bases, leaving 7 bases between them. Germline CDR1 is SEHNR and CDR2 is FQNEAQ (reference sequence). CDR3 sequence (DNA): TGTGCCAGCAGGGGGGGCAACACTGAAGCTTTCTTT. It yields the protein CASRGGNTEAFF.

Note on this clone: At one of its ends the junction is not consistent with the germline gene, which may arise from a read error. The CDR3 bases are TGTACCAGCAGTGAAGGGCCCTACAATGAGCAGTTCTTC. This sequence encodes CTSSEGPYNEQFF. V and J are TRBV2 and TRBJ2-1; no clear D. The CDR3 covers 13 residues. Germline CDR1 is SNHLY and CDR2 is FYNNEI.

This clone turned up a few times. The V and J genes are TRBV2 and TRBJ2-7, with D perhaps matching TRBD1 (5 bases). CDR1 and CDR2 from the germline V gene are SNHLY and FYNNEI. The CDR3 spans 17 residues. Trimming removed 3 bases from V and 0 bases from J, with 18 bases in between. The CDR3 is CASSEILGQAFSYEQYF. The CDR3 region has the DNA TGTGCCAGCAGTGAGATCCTGGGGCAGGCTTTCTCCTACGAGCAGTACTTC.

J is TRBJ2-3 and V is TRBV27; 7 bases are shared with TRBD1. The V segment lost 4 bases and the J segment 0 bases; nucleotides outside the gene matches: 4. Germline-derived CDR1 and CDR2 are MNHEY and SMNVEV (reference sequence). The CDR3 is 15 amino acids. The CDR3: CASSSRGQSTDTQYF. The CDR3 nucleotides read TGTGCCAGCAGTTCCCGGGGACAGAGCACAGATACGCAGTATTTT.

As regards this clone: One junction end does not reproduce the germline sequence, and a read error may be involved. The chain combines TRBV30 with TRBJ1-5; D call uncertain. The CDR3 is made up of 14 amino acids. Germline V gene sequence: CDR1 GTSNPN, CDR2 SVGIG (reference sequence). This CDR3 reads CATSNSGLDQLQHF. Here the CDR3 DNA reads TGTGCCACCAGTAATTCGGGTCTCGATCAGCTCCAGCATTTT. The variable domain in full, completed from reference TRBV30 and TRBJ1-5, reads SQTIHQWPATLVQPVGSPLSLECTVEGTSNPNLYWYRQAAGRGLQLLFYSVGIGQISSEVPQNLSASRPQDRQFILSSKKLLLSDSGFYLCATSNSGLDQLQHFGDGTRLSIL.

In this sample, this clone turned up a few times. The chain employs TRBV7-9 and TRBJ2-7; 7 nucleotides line up with TRBD1. Germline-derived CDR1 and CDR2 are SEHNR and FQNEAQ (reference sequence). Trimming at V came to 6 bases and at J to 4 bases, leaving 3 bases not matched to a gene. CDR3 length: 12 residues. Here the CDR3 DNA reads TGTGCCAGCAGTGGGACAGAATACGAGCAGTACTTC. This translates into CASSGTEYEQYF.

The V gene is TRBV19, the J gene TRBJ1-1, with D unclear. The CDR3 loop spans 12 amino acids. V dropped 8 bases and J dropped 10 bases, with 17 bases sitting between them. Germline CDR1 LNHDA, CDR2 SQIVND (reference sequence). The CDR3: CASSYRGTVAFF. CDR3 nucleotide sequence: TGTGCCAGTTCCTACCGAGGCACGGTAGCTTTCTTT.

The CDR3 bases are TGTGCCAGCAGTGACCCCACTGGAAACACCATATATTTT. The encoded protein is CASSDPTGNTIYF. V gene TRBV6-1 combines with J gene TRBJ1-3; D remains ambiguous. This CDR3 is 13 amino acids long. Germline V gives CDR1 MNHNS, CDR2 SASEGT. V was clipped by 3 bases and J by 2 bases, with 5 bases between them.

This clone came up a few times. CDR3 DNA sequence: TGTGCCAGCAGTCAGGGACTACGGTTGGGAGAGCAGTTCTTC. Translation: CASSQGLRLGEQFF. The chain combines TRBV6-4 with TRBJ2-1; 7 bases line up with TRBD2. The trim removed 5 bases at V and 10 bases at J, leaving 11 bases unmatched. This CDR3 has 14 amino acids. Germline V gene lookup returns CDR1 MRHNA and CDR2 SNTAGT.

The rearrangement links TRBV7-9 to TRBJ2-7; the D is unclear. This CDR3 region has 12 residues. The V end lost 2 bases, the J end lost 6 bases, and 8 bases lay between the germline ends. Germline lookup yields CDR1 SEHNR and CDR2 FQNEAQ (reference sequence). The CDR3 sequence is CASSLSSVEQYF. For the CDR3, the DNA is TGTGCCAGCAGCTTAAGTTCGGTCGAGCAGTACTTC.

This clone was seen a handful of times. The conserved phenylalanine or tryptophan is not found at the CDR3 terminus, so this likely reflects a read error. This chain links TRBV30 with TRBJ1-3; no clear D gene. Trimming removed 2 bases from V and 4 bases from J, with 6 bases in between. This CDR3 comprises 12 residues. The germline gives CDR1 GTSNPN, CDR2 SVGIG (reference sequence). CDR3 in amino acids: CAWSLKGNTIYV. CDR3 DNA sequence: TGTGCCTGGAGTCTCAAGGGAAACACCATATATGTT.

The CDR3, as DNA: TGTGCCAGCAGTAGGCTAAATAGCAATCAGCCCCAGCATTTT. This encodes CASSRLNSNQPQHF. This chain links TRBV2 with TRBJ1-5; D is undetermined. Germline values: CDR1 SNHLY, CDR2 FYNNEI. This CDR3 is 14 amino acids long. V lost 5 bases, J lost 0 bases, and 8 bases lay in between.

This clone was seen a few times. The chain couples TRBV5-6 to TRBJ2-3; the match to TRBD2 covers 11 bases. The ends lost 0 bases at V and 4 bases at J; junction bases unmatched: 4. The CDR3 is 16 amino acids. Looked up from germline, CDR1 is SGHDT and CDR2 is YYEEEE. In DNA, the CDR3 is TGTGCCAGCAGCTTGGTCATAGCGGGAGGGGCAGATACGCAGTATTTT. Translating it yields CASSLVIAGGADTQYF.

On this clone: This sample also contains other DNA sequences that code for the same CDR3. The chain carries TRBV6-5 and TRBJ1-2; 8 nucleotides line up with TRBD1. Trimming at V came to 6 bases and at J to 8 bases, leaving 8 bases not matched to a gene. Germline values: CDR1 MNHEY, CDR2 SVGAGI. The CDR3 spans 13 residues. The CDR3 DNA follows: TGTGCCAGCAGCCCAGGGACAGGCAGCGGCTACACCTTC. Its protein is CASSPGTGSGYTF.

A few counts support this clone. The sample carries other DNA sequences with the same CDR3. The rearrangement uses TRBV27 and TRBJ1-6; D not certain. This CDR3 is 14 amino acids long. Trimming left V 3 bases short and J 7 bases short, with 10 bases between. In germline, CDR1 is MNHEY, CDR2 SMNVEV (reference sequence). Written as DNA, the CDR3 is TGTGCCAGCAGTTTCGCCGGGTCCAATTCACCCCTCCACTTT. Its translation: CASSFAGSNSPLHF.

The V gene is TRBV5-1, the J gene TRBJ2-3; 8 bases are a match to TRBD1. Germline CDR1 and CDR2: SGHRS and YFSETQ. The CDR3 contains 14 residues. V lost 0 bases to trimming and J lost 6 bases; unmatched junction nucleotides: 3. CDR3 region: CASSLVGDRDTQYF. In DNA, the CDR3 is TGCGCCAGCAGCTTGGTTGGGGACAGGGATACGCAGTATTTT.

V usage is TRBV27 and J usage is TRBJ2-3; D gene ambiguous. Trimming left V 8 bases short and J 0 bases short, with 15 bases between. The CDR3 runs 15 residues. Germline loops: CDR1 MNHEY, CDR2 SMNVEV (reference sequence). CDR3 sequence (DNA): TGTGCCAGCGGGCCTTTTGCATCTAGCACAGATACGCAGTATTTT. It specifies CASGPFASSTDTQYF.